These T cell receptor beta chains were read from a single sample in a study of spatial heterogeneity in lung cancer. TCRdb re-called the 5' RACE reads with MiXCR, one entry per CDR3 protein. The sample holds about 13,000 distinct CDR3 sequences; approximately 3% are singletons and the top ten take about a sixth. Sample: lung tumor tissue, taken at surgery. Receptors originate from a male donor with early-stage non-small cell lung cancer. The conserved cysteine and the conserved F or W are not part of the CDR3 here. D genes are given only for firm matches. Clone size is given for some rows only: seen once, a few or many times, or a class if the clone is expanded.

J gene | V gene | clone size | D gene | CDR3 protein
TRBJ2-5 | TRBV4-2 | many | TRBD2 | ASSQDLRGRGGSQY
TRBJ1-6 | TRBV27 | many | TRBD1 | ASSLSGTGGSPLH
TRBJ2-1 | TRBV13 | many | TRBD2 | ASSLVPSGGANGEQF
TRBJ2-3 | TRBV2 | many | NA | ASSGRARRSDTQY
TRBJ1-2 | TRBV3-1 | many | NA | ASSGRPPNLNYGYT
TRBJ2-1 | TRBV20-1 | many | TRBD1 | SARGWDRGNNEQF
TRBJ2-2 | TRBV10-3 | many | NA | AISEVANTGELF
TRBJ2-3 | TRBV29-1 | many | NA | SGRGTQKDTQY
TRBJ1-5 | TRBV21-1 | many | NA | ASMGPFDQPQH
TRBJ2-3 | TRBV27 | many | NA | ASRTTTKHTQY
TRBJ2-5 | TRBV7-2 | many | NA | ASSLVWYQETQY
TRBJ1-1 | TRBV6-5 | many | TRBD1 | ASSYSGQGSTEAF
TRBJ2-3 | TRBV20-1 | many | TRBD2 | SARGVWKGLAGGSSTDTQY
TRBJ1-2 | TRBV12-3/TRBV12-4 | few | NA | ASSDRGGYT
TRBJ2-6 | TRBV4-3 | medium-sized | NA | ASSQGGIRASGANVLT
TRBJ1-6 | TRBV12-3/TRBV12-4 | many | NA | ASSLEGRWNSPLH
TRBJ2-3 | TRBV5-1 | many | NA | ASSLGLRRGTDTQY
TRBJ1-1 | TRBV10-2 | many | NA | ASSPDWGAAF
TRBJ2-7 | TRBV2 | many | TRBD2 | GSSEALRAGGPYEQY
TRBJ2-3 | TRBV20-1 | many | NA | SARSDFPSTDTQY
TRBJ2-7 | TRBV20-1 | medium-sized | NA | SARGRGLYEQY
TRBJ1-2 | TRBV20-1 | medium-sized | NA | SARNTIRGANYGYT
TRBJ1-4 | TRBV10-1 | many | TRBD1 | ARDRATNEKLF
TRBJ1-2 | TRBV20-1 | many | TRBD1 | SASGDRVRSPPDGYT
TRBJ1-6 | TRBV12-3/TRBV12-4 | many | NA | ASSFSSYNSPLH
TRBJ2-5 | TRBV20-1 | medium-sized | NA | SAKGGDRTYFQETQY
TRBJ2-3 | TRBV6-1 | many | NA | ASGEGGPHQY
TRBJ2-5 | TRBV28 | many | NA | ASSYRLETQY
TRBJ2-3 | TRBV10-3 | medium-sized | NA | AANPGVDTDTQY
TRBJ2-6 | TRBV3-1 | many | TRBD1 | ASSRGTAGSGANVLT
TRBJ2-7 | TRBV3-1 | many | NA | ASSLYGPYEQY
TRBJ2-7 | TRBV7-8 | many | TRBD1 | ASSGRTGSYYEQY
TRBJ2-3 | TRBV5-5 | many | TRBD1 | ASSGDRGRDTQY
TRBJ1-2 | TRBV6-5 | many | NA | ASSPLRGRSYGYT
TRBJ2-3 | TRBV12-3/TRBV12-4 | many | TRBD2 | ASSAGGHTDTQY
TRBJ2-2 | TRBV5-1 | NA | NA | ASSLDTEHGELF
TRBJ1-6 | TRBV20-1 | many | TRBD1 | SARADRGLH
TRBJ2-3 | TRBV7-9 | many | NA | ASSALAGAGPDTQY
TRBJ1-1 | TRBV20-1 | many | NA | SARGGVNTEAF
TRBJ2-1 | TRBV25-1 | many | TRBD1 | ASSAPGQGSSYNEQF
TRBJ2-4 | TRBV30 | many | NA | AWSPGVYRNIQY
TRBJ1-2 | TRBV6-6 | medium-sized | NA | ASTYPSMVQANYGYT
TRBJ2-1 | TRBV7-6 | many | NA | ASSLGSEGLNEQF
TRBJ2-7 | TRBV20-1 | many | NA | SARDTAPYEQY
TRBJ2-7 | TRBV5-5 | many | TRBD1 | ASSLSGTANSRLVD
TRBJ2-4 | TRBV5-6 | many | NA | ASSSDLNIQY
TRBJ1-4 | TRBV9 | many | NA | ASSPEGRNNEKLF
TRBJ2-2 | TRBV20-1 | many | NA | SASRTRGTGELF
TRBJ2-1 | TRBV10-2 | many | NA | ASSEQGRLGEQF
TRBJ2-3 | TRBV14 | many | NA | ASSPKTRRDTQY
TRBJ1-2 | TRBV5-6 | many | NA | ASSLVAARTNYGYT
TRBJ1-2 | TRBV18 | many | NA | ASSPGILDYT
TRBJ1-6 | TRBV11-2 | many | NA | ASSLARQGNSPLH
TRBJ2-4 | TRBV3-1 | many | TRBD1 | ASSEDRANIQY
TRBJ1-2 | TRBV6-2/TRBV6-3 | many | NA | ASSYARRQVTNYGYT
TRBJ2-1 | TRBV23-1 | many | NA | ASSQCEGRSYNEQF
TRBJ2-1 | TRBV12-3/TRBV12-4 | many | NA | ASSSPGWVNEQF
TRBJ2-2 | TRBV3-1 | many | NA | ASSQVESVRGGELF